Listed below are T cell receptor beta chains from one sample, sequenced in a study of cytomegalovirus exposure and HLA in healthy donors. Measured with immunoSEQ multiplex PCR; TCRdb has only the in-frame clones, and not every one. Here the sample spans approximately 120,000 clones, approximately 80% being singletons. Material for sequencing was PBMCs. The receptor set was obtained from a woman aged 40-49 years in good health and CMV-seropositive. The CDR3 runs from the conserved cysteine through the conserved F or W. A D gene is named only where the DNA matches it firmly. Part of the rows lack a size; the others show once, few, many or a class for expanded clones.

13,TRBV6-1,NA,TRBJ1-2,NA,TGTGCCAGCAGTGGACCGAGGGGGGGTTCCGTCACCTTC,CASSGPRGGSVTF
16,TRBV5-1,NA,TRBJ2-1,NA,TGCGCCAGCAGCATAACTAGCCCTAGCTCCTACAATGAGCAGTTCTTC,CASSITSPSSYNEQFF
14,TRBV7-9,NA,TRBJ1-4,few,TGTGCCAGCAGCTTGGGGCAGGGGCGCGAAAAACTGTTTTTT,CASSLGQGREKLFF
14,TRBV18,NA,TRBJ2-1,NA,TGTGCCAGCTCACTACCGACTAGGCGGAATGAGCAATTCTTC,CASSLPTRRNEQFF
13,TRBV7-8,NA,TRBJ2-7,few,TGTGCCAGCAGCCGCGGAGACGTATACGAGCAGTACTTC,CASSRGDVYEQYF
14,TRBV7-7,NA,TRBJ2-1,NA,TGTGCTAGCAGCTCCGGACAAGAATACAATGAGCAGTTCTTC,CASSSGQEYNEQFF
14,TRBV6-5,TRBD1,TRBJ1-2,NA,TGTGCCAGCACCTCGGACAGGGAAGACGCTGGCTACACCTTC,CASTSDREDAGYTF
13,TRBV19,NA,TRBJ2-3,once,TGTGCCAGTACCGTTCGGGTTGGAGATACGCAGTATTTT,CASTVRVGDTQYF
15,TRBV5-1,TRBD2,TRBJ2-7,NA,TGCGCCAGCAGCCGACTAGCAGGGTTGACTAACGAGCAGTACTTC,CASSRLAGLTNEQYF
13,TRBV6-4,NA,TRBJ2-1,NA,TGTGCCAGCAGTGACGCCGACAACAATGAGCAGTTCTTC,CASSDADNNEQFF
18,TRBV11-2,NA,TRBJ2-6,NA,TGTGCCAGCAGCCGAGTCCCGACAGCATTCTCTGGGGCCAACGTCCTGACTTTC,CASSRVPTAFSGANVLTF
17,TRBV5-1,NA,TRBJ2-2,NA,TGCGCCAGCAGCTTGGACGGTCGGGGACTTCACACCGGGGAGCTGTTTTTT,CASSLDGRGLHTGELFF
14,TRBV5-6,NA,TRBJ2-7,NA,TGTGCCAGCAGCTTTAGCCTAAGGGGCGGCGAGCAGTACTTC,CASSFSLRGGEQYF
11,TRBV27,NA,TRBJ2-7,few,TGTGCCAGCGGGGGGACCTACGAGCAGTACTTC,CASGGTYEQYF
14,TRBV6-1,NA,TRBJ2-7,NA,TGTGCCAGCAGGATACAGCCCACCTCCTACGAGCAGTACTTC,CASRIQPTSYEQYF
16,TRBV10-1,TRBD2,TRBJ2-4,few,TGCGCCAGCAGCTACATTAGCGGGAGCTCCAAAAACATTCAGTACTTC,CASSYISGSSKNIQYF
15,TRBV30,NA,TRBJ1-3,few,TGTGCCTGGAGTGCGCTCGCGGGTTCTGGAAACACCATATATTTT,CAWSALAGSGNTIYF
13,TRBV30,NA,TRBJ1-1,NA,TGTGCCTGGAGTGTAAGCCTGAACACTGAAGCTTTCTTT,CAWSVSLNTEAFF
14,TRBV28,TRBD1,TRBJ2-7,NA,TGTGCCAGCAGTTTCGGGACAGGGGGCTACGAGCAGTACTTC,CASSFGTGGYEQYF
14,TRBV18,NA,TRBJ1-2,NA,TGTGCCAGCTCACCCTTAGGGGGGGAGGATGGCTACACCTTC,CASSPLGGEDGYTF
15,TRBV5-1,TRBD2,TRBJ2-5,few,TGCGCCAGCAGCTTAGCGGGAGGTATAGGAGAGACCCAGTACTTC,CASSLAGGIGETQYF
12,TRBV30,NA,TRBJ2-7,NA,TGTGCCTGGGGAAGGGGGAGGGGTGAGCAGTACTTC,CAWGRGRGEQYF
12,TRBV5-1,NA,TRBJ2-5,few,TGCGCCAGCAGAGAGCGCCGAGAGACCCAGTACTTC,CASRERRETQYF
15,TRBV28,NA,TRBJ1-6,NA,TGTGCCAGCAGTTCACCTCAGGGAGGTAATTCACCCCTCCACTTT,CASSSPQGGNSPLHF
17,TRBV19,TRBD1,TRBJ2-1,NA,TGTGCCAGTAGTGGCGGGGGTGGGACAGGGGGCTACAATGAGCAGTTCTTC,CASSGGGGTGGYNEQFF
12,TRBV10-2,TRBD1,TRBJ1-1,NA,TGCGCCAGCAGTGAGAAGGGGGCTCGGGCTTTCTTT,CASSEKGARAFF
15,TRBV27,NA,TRBJ1-4,NA,TGTGCCAGCAGTTCCTGGGGACTTAGCAATGAAAAACTGTTTTTT,CASSSWGLSNEKLFF
14,TRBV30,TRBD1,TRBJ1-2,once,TGTGCCTGGAGTAAAAGGGGGCAGTCCTATGGCTACACCTTC,CAWSKRGQSYGYTF
16,TRBV27,NA,TRBJ1-2,NA,TGTGCCAGCAGTTTATCGGCTACCAGGGGACCCTATGGCTACACCTTC,CASSLSATRGPYGYTF
15,TRBV19,NA,TRBJ2-2,NA,TGTGCCAGTAGTTTTGGGGCAGGGGCCACCGGGGAGCTGTTTTTT,CASSFGAGATGELFF
15,TRBV19,NA,TRBJ2-2,NA,TGTGCCAGTAGTTCTTACAGGGTATCAGCCGGGGAGCTGTTTTTT,CASSSYRVSAGELFF
14,TRBV7-2,NA,TRBJ2-1,once,TGTGCCAGCAGCTTTGGTTTACGGGACAATGAGCAGTTCTTC,CASSFGLRDNEQFF
14,TRBV19,NA,TRBJ2-1,NA,TGTGCCAGTAGTAGCACAGGGAGCTGGGATGAGCAGTTCTTC,CASSSTGSWDEQFF
15,TRBV19,NA,TRBJ1-4,NA,TGTGCCAGTAGTCTTCGGGAGGGGCGAGATGAAAAACTGTTTTTT,CASSLREGRDEKLFF
15,TRBV7-9,NA,TRBJ2-2,NA,TGTGCCAGCAGCTTAGGGGCAGGCCGGACCGGGGAGCTGTTTTTT,CASSLGAGRTGELFF
13,TRBV7-9,TRBD2,TRBJ2-7,once,TGTGCCAGCAGCTTAACTAGCGCAGCAGCGCAGTACTTC,CASSLTSAAAQYF
15,TRBV27,TRBD1,TRBJ1-1,NA,TGTGCCAGCAGTCCCTACAGGGGTCAGAACACTGAAGCTTTCTTT,CASSPYRGQNTEAFF
14,TRBV29-1,NA,TRBJ2-7,few,TGCAGCGTTGGGGTACACCTCAGGAGGGGCGAGCAGTACTTC,CSVGVHLRRGEQYF
18,TRBV30,NA,TRBJ2-6,NA,TGTGCCTGGAGTTTAGGCGCCGGCGGACTCTCTGGGGCCAACGTCCTGACTTTC,CAWSLGAGGLSGANVLTF
16,TRBV29-1,NA,TRBJ2-3,NA,TGCAGCGTTGTAAGGGCGCGGGCTTCGAGCACAGATACGCAGTATTTT,CSVVRARASSTDTQYF